This T cell receptor (beta chain) was found in a study of T cells after yellow fever vaccination. Germline CDR1 reads SQVTM; CDR2 reads ANQGSEA. This CDR3 is built from 17 residues. V gave up 3 bases and J gave up 2 bases, with 22 bases separating them. TCRdb reprocessed the 5' RACE reads with MiXCR, giving one entry per CDR3 protein. The sample shows 500,000 to 700,000 distinct CDR3 sequences, roughly 19% of them seen only once. Sequenced here: PBMCs, sampled 15 days after the yellow fever booster vaccination. The chain employs TRBV29-1 and TRBJ1-2; no reliable D call. The TCR comes from a man younger than 45 who received the YFV17D yellow fever vaccine. CDR3 sequence: CSVDYTRGSGGNYGYTF. The CDR3 nucleotides are TGCAGCGTTGACTATACCCGAGGAAGCGGCGGGAACTATGGCTACACCTTC.